Reported below is one T cell receptor (beta chain). This entry is derived from a study of control samples from healthy donors and cancer patients. V gave up 1 base and J gave up 4 bases, with 9 bases separating them. The CDR3 loop spans 14 amino acids. The V gene's germline CDR1 is MGHRA and CDR2 YSYEKL. The table came from immunoSEQ multiplex PCR; TCRdb's copy has only in-frame clones and leaves some out. The sample lists about 120,000 clones; 80% to 90% were seen once. The sequencing sample was made of blood. This sequence joins TRBV4-1 and TRBJ2-3; D is possibly TRBD1 or TRBD2 (6 bases each). This TCR was sampled from a man in his forties or fifties in good health. This CDR3 reads CASSQGGAPDTQYF. The CDR3 region has the DNA TGCGCCAGCAGCCAAGGGGGGGCCCCAGATACGCAGTATTTT.